This TCR beta chain stems from a study of blood T cell repertoires in COVID-19. Study context: COVID-19 samples from acute and convalescent phases originated in the United States, Italy and Spain. PBMCs, B-cell-depleted T cells, or T cells were the source of the cDNA or gDNA that made up the material.

Authors' methods: Estimates of nucleated cell counts were drawn from the amplification of reference gene primers. The method was immunoSEQ multiplex PCR; TCRdb's version includes in-frame clones alone and lacks a portion of them. That table gives V, J and clone size, and the DNA gave D and trimming. The sample has roughly 190,000 clones, about 89% seen once. Trimming shortened V by 7 bases and J by 7 bases, and 13 bases separated the two germline ends. Germline V lookup: CDR1 KGHDR, CDR2 SFDVKD. The CDR3 contains 13 residues. This clonotype was obtained from a man in his 70s with acute or convalescent COVID-19. Input material: peripheral blood. V gene TRBV24-1 combines with J gene TRBJ1-5; TRBD1 might be the D (5 bases). The CDR3: CATSAGRRQPQHF. The CDR3 coding sequence is TGTGCCACCAGCGCAGGGAGGAGGCAGCCCCAGCATTTT.